This T cell receptor beta chain was identified in a study of T and B cells in COVID-19 patients. Whole-study context: Blood was sampled from COVID-19 patients who were either actively infected or recovered.

Multiplex PCR with BIOMED2 TRB-A/B primer pools amplified TRB rearrangements. MiXCR, applied by TCRdb to the multiplex PCR reads, yields one record per CDR3 protein. The sample includes around 5,200 distinct CDR3 sequences, just under 20% of them seen just once. TRB was amplified from about 240-490 ng of blood genomic DNA. Study-wide results and limits: Patients with COVID-19 reportedly showed strongly skewed T cell receptor beta variable and joining gene usage. Exclusive to the recovered cohort were some 2,300 TCR clusters, 30 to 40 of them with low generation probability.

J gave up 3 bases and V 6 bases, and 4 bases lay outside the gene matches. Germline CDR1 and CDR2: ENHRY and SYGVKD. This CDR3 comprises 14 residues. In regard to this clonotype: The antigen is undetermined.

The receptor's source is a human donor who had recovered from COVID-19. The specimen sequenced was blood. The J gene is TRBJ2-7, the V gene TRBV10-3; 11 bases are a match to TRBD2. The CDR3, as DNA: TGTGCCATCAGAGGGACTAGCGGTAACTACGAGCAGTACTTC. Protein: CAIRGTSGNYEQYF.